This T cell receptor (beta chain) was sequenced for a study of T cell clones after liver transplantation. Study-wide background: Immunosuppression withdrawal was tried within 2 years after liver transplantation in this trial. TCRbeta sequencing after a pre-transplant mixed lymphocyte reaction identified graft-donor-reactive clones, later tracked in post-transplant blood. Pre-transplant mixed lymphocyte reactions yielded third-party-reactive TCRbeta sequences as comparators for graft-donor-reactive sequences. Study results and limitations: Small, mixed patient groups and varying post-transplant times limit these conclusions.

This CDR3 comprises 14 residues. Germline CDR1 is SGHDT and CDR2 is YYEEEE. J lost 7 bases, V lost 4 bases, and 8 bases had no gene match. Here immunoSEQ multiplex PCR was the method, and the copy in TCRdb shows in-frame clones only, minus some. Of over 100,000 clones in the sample, about 81% are singletons; the top ten hold 0.99%. This clone has just one count. Antigen specificity is unknown. This clonotype was sampled from a human donor who received a liver transplant. The chain employs TRBV5-6 and TRBJ1-2; 9 nucleotides agree with TRBD1. The sequenced sample was CD4+ T cells from blood, obtained before liver transplant. The CDR3 coding sequence is TGTGCCAGCAGCACGGACGGGACAGGGCTTGGCTACACCTTC. It specifies CASSTDGTGLGYTF. Full variable domain (missing parts from reference TRBV5-6 and TRBJ1-2): DAGVTQSPTHLIKTRGQQVTLRCSPKSGHDTVSWYQQALGQGPQFIFQYYEEEERQRGNFPDRFSGHQFPNYSSELNVNALLLGDSALYLCASSTDGTGLGYTFGSGTRLTVV.